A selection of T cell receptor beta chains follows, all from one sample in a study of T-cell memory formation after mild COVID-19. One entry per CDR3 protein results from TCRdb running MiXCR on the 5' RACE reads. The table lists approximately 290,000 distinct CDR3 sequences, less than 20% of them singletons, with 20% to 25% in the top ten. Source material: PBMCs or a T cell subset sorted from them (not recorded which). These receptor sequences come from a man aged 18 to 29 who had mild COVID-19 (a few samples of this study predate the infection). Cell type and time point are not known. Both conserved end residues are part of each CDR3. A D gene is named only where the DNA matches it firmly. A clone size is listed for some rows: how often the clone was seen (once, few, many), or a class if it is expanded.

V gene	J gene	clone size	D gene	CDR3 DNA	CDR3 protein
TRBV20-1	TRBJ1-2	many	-	TGCAGTGCTAGAGATCTGGGGGCGTCTTCCGGCTACACCTTC	CSARDLGASSGYTF
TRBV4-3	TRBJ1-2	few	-	TGCGCCAGCAGCCAGGGGGTCGACTATGGCTACACCTTC	CASSQGVDYGYTF
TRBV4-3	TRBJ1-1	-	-	TGCGCCAGCAGCCGCCATACTTCGAACACTGAAGCTTTCTTT	CASSRHTSNTEAFF
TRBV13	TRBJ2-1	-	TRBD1	TGTGCCAGCAGCGGAAGACCGGGACAGGGGCTTGAGGATGAGCAGTTCTTC	CASSGRPGQGLEDEQFF
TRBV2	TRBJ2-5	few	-	TGTGCCGGAAAGGAACGCCCGACCCAAGAGACCCAGTACTTC	CAGKERPTQETQYF
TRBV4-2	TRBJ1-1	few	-	TGTGCCAGCAGCCCCCGGGACACGAACACTGAAGCTTTCTTT	CASSPRDTNTEAFF
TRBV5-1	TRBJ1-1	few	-	TGCGCCAGCAGCCTGTGGGGTGTGAACACTGAAGCTTTCTTT	CASSLWGVNTEAFF
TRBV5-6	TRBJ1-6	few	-	TGTGCCAGCAGCTTCGGGTCGGGAAATTCACCCCTCCACTTT	CASSFGSGNSPLHF
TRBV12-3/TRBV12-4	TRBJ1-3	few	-	TGTGCCAGCAGTTTGGTGTACGTGGGAAACACCATATATTTT	CASSLVYVGNTIYF
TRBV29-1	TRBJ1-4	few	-	TGCAGCGTTGGATTGGGCAGTACTAATGAAAAACTGTTTTTT	CSVGLGSTNEKLFF
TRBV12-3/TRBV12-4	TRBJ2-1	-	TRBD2	TGTGCCAGCAGGAACACCGGGACTAGCCCTTGGCAGTTCTTC	CASRNTGTSPWQFF
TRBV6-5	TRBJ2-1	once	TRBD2	TGTGCCAGCGAGTCGGGGGGCAATGAGCAGTTCTTC	CASESGGNEQFF
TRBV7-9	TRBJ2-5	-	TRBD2	TGTGCCAGCAGCTTAGGGGCCGGGGGGACTAAAGAGACCCAGTACTTC	CASSLGAGGTKETQYF
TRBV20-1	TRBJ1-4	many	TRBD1	TGCAGTGCTAGAGAAAAACCGGGACAGGGTCCCCTGGCGCGTTATGAAAAACTGTTTTTT	CSAREKPGQGPLARYEKLFF
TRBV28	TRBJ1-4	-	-	TGTGCCAGCAGCCCCGGGGCTCTGGATGAAAAACTGTTTTTT	CASSPGALDEKLFF
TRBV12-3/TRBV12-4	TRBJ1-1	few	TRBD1	TGTGCCAGCAGTTTAAGGGGGCGCATTTTGAGGAGAACTGAAGCTTTCTTT	CASSLRGRILRRTEAFF
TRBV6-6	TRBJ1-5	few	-	TGTGCCGGACGTACGGACCAAAATCAGCCCCAGCATTTT	CAGRTDQNQPQHF
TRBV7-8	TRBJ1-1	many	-	TGTGCCAGCAGCTTCGCACGGGGTACTGAAGCTTTCTTT	CASSFARGTEAFF
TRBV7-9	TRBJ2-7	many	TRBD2	TGTGCCAGCAGCCGTAGCGGGGGCGACGAGCAGTACTTC	CASSRSGGDEQYF
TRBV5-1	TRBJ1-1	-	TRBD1	TGCGCCAGCAGCCATCTGCAGGGGGCAGGGACTGAAGCTTTCTTT	CASSHLQGAGTEAFF
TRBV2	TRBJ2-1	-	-	TGTGCCAGCAGTGAAGTCCGGGGAGAGCAGTTCTTC	CASSEVRGEQFF
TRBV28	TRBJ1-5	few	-	TGTGCCAGCAGTTCCCCAGGAGCCCAGCATTTT	CASSSPGAQHF
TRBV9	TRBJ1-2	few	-	TGTGCCAGCAGCGCGGGGGCCGGCGAGGGCTACACCTTC	CASSAGAGEGYTF
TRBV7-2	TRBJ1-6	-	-	TGTGCCAGCAGCCCGAGGGCAGGGGTTTCACCCCTCCACTTT	CASSPRAGVSPLHF
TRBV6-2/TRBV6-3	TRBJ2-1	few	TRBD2	TGTGCCAGCACTACCTCCAGGTGGGGGGGGTTGGATGAGCAGTTCTTC	CASTTSRWGGLDEQFF
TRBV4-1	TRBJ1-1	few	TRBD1	TGCGCCAGCAGCCTCGCAGGGGGCCAGACTGAAGCTTTCTTT	CASSLAGGQTEAFF